This TCR beta chain was recovered during a study of cytomegalovirus exposure and HLA in healthy donors. Overall study results and limits: High sensitivity and specificity were reportedly achieved when the classifier diagnosed cytomegalovirus status.

Data came from immunoSEQ multiplex PCR; TCRdb stores just in-frame clones and leaves some out. Of about 50,000 clones listed, 88% are singletons. Regarding this clone: The antigen is undetermined.

This clonotype originated in a woman in her 30s in good health and CMV-seronegative. Source material: PBMCs.

This CDR3 reads CASPRLAGGNIQYF. In DNA form, the CDR3 reads TGCGCCAGCCCGAGACTAGCGGGAGGAAACATTCAGTACTTC. The chain links TRBV4-1 to TRBJ2-4; 13 nucleotides line up with TRBD2. The junction had 4 bases not matched to a gene; V was cut back by 8 bases and J by 6 bases. The germline gives CDR1 MGHRA, CDR2 YSYEKL. This CDR3 comprises 14 residues.